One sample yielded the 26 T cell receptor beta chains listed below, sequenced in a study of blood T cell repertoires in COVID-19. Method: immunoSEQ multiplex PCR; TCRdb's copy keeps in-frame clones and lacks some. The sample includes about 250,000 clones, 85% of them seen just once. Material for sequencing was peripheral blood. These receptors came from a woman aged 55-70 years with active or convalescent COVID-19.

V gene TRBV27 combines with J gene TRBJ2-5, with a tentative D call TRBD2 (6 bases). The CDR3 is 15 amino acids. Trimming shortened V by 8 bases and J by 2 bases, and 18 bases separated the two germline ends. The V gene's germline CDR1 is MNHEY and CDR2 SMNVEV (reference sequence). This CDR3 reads CASAARRGIQETQYF. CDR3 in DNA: TGTGCCAGCGCCGCGAGGAGGGGTATTCAAGAGACCCAGTACTTC.

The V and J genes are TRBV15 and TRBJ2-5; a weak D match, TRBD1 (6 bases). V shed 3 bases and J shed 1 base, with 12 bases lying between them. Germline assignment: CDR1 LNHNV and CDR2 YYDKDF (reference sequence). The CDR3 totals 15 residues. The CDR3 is CATSSLQGFQETQYF. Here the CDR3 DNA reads TGTGCCACCAGCAGCCTGCAGGGGTTCCAAGAGACCCAGTACTTC. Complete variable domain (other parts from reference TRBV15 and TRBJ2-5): DAMVIQNPRYQVTQFGKPVTLSCSQTLNHNVMYWYQQKSSQAPKLLFHYYDKDFNNEADTPDNFQSRRPNTSFCFLDIRSPGLGDTAMYLCATSSLQGFQETQYFGPGTRLLVL.

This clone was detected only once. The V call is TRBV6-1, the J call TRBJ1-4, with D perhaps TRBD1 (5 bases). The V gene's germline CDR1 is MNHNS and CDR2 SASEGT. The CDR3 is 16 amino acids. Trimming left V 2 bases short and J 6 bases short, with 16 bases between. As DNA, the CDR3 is TGTGCCAGCAGTGAACATCGGGGGGGGACGTATGAAAAACTGTTTTTT. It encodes CASSEHRGGTYEKLFF.

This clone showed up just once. The CDR3 coding sequence is TGTGCCAGCAGTTATAACTTCATGAACACTGAAGCTTTCTTT. It translates to CASSYNFMNTEAFF. This rearrangement joins TRBV6-5 to TRBJ1-1; D is unclear. Germline V gene data show CDR1 as MNHEY and CDR2 as SVGAGI. Trimming removed 3 bases from V and 0 bases from J, with 8 bases in between. This CDR3 has 14 residues.

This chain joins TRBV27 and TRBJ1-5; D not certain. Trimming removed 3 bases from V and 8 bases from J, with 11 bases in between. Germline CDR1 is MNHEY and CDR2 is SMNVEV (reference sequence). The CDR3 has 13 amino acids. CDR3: CASSFSQAEPQHF. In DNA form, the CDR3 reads TGTGCCAGCAGTTTTTCTCAAGCTGAGCCCCAGCATTTT.

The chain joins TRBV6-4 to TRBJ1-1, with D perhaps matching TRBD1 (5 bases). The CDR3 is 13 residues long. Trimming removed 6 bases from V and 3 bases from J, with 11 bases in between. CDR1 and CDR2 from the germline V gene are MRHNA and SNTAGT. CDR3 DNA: TGTGCCAGCAGCCGAAGCAGGGACACTGAAGCTTTCTTT. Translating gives CASSRSRDTEAFF.

Here the CDR3 reads CASSTTGALGGELFF. The CDR3 DNA sequence: TGTGCCAGCAGCACCACAGGGGCCTTGGGCGGGGAGCTGTTTTTT. V and J are TRBV11-2 and TRBJ2-2; TRBD1 agrees at 7 bases. V lost 5 bases to trimming and J lost 7 bases; unmatched junction nucleotides: 10. Germline CDR1 is SGHAT and CDR2 is FQNNGV. The CDR3 length is 15 residues.

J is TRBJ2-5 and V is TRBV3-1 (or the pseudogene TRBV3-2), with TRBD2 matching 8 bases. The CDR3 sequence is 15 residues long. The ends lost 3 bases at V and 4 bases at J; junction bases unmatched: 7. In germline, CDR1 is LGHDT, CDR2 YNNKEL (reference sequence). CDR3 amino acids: CASSQGSGIPETQYF. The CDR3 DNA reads TGTGCCAGCAGCCAGGGTAGCGGGATCCCAGAGACCCAGTACTTC.

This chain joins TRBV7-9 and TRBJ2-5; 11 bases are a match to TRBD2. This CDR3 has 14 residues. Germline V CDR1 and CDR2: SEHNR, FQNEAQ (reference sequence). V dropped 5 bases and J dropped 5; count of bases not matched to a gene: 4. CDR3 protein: CASSPGTSGETQYF. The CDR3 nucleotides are TGTGCCAGCAGCCCCGGGACTAGCGGCGAGACCCAGTACTTC.

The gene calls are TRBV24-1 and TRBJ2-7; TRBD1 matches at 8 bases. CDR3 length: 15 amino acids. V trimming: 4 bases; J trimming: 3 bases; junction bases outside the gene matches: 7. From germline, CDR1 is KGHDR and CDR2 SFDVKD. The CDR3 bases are TGTGCCACCAGTGACTCCACAGGGGGAGGCTACGAGCAGTACTTC. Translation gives CATSDSTGGGYEQYF.

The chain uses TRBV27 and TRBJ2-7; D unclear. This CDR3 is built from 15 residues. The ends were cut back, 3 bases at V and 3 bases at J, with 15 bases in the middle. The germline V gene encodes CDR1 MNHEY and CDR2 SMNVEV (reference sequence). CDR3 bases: TGTGCCAGCAGTTTGGGCAGATCCCCATTCTACGAGCAGTACGTC. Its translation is CASSLGRSPFYEQYV.

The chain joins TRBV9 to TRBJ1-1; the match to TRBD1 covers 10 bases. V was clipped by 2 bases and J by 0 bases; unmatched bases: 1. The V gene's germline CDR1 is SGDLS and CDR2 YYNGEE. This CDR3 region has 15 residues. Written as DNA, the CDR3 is TGTGCCAGCAGCGTGGGGACAGGGGTGAACACTGAAGCTTTCTTT. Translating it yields CASSVGTGVNTEAFF.

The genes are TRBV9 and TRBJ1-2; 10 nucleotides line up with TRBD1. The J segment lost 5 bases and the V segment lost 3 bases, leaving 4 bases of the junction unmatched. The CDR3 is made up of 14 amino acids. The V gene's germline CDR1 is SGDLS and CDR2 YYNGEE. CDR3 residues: CASSAEDRGYGYTF. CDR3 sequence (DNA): TGTGCCAGCAGCGCCGAGGACAGGGGGTATGGCTACACCTTC.

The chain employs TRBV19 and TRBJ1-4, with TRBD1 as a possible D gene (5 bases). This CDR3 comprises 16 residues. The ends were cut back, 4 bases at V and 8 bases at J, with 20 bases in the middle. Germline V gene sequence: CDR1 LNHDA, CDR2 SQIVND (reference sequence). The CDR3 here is CASSTASGQRGEKLFF. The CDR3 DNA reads TGTGCCAGTAGTACCGCGTCAGGACAACGAGGAGAAAAACTGTTTTTT.

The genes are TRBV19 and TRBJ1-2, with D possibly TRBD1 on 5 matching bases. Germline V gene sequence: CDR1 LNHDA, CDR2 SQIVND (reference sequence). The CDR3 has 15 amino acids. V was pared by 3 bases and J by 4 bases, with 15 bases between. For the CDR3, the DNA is TGTGCCAGTAGTATCCGCGGGGGAGGACCCTATGGCTACACCTTC. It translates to CASSIRGGGPYGYTF. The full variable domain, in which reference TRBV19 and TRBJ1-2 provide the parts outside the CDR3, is DGGITQSPKYLFRKEGQNVTLSCEQNLNHDAMYWYRQDPGQGLRLIYYSQIVNDFQKGDIAEGYSVSREKKESFPLTVTSAQKNPTAFYLCASSIRGGGPYGYTFGSGTRLTVV.

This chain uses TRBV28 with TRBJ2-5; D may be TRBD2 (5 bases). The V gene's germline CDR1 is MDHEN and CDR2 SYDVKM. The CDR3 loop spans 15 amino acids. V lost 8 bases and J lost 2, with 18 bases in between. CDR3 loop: CASSPGVGPQETQYF. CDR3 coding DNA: TGTGCCAGCTCCCCCGGGGTGGGTCCTCAAGAGACCCAGTACTTC. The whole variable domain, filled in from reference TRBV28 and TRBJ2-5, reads DVKVTQSSRYLVKRTGEKVFLECVQDMDHENMFWYRQDPGLGLRLIYFSYDVKMKEKGDIPEGYSVSREKKERFSLILESASTNQTSMYLCASSPGVGPQETQYFGPGTRLLVL.

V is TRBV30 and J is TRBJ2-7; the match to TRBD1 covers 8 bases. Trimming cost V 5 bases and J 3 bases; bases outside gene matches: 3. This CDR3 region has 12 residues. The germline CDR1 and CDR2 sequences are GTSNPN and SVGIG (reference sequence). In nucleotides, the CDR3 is TGTGCCTGGGGGACAGGCCACTACGAGCAGTACTTC. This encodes CAWGTGHYEQYF.

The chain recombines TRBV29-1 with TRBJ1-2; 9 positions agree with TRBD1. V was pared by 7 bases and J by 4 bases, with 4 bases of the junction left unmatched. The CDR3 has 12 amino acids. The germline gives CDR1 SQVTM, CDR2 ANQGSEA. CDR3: CSAPDRGYGYTF. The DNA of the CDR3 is TGCAGCGCTCCGGACAGGGGCTATGGCTACACCTTC. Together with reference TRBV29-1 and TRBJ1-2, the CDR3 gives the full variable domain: SAVISQKPSRDICQRGTSLTIQCQVDSQVTMMFWYRQQPGQSLTLIATANQGSEATYESGFVIDKFPISRPNLTFSTLTVSNMSPEDSSIYLCSAPDRGYGYTFGSGTRLTVV.

DNA for the CDR3: TGTGCCAGCAGCCGCGCCGGCTACGAGCAGTACTTC. It is translated as CASSRAGYEQYF. V is TRBV7-6 and J is TRBJ2-7; the D is unclear. V lost 5 bases to trimming and J lost 3 bases, with 8 bases between them. The CDR3 consists of 12 residues. The germline gives CDR1 SGHVS, CDR2 FNYEAQ.

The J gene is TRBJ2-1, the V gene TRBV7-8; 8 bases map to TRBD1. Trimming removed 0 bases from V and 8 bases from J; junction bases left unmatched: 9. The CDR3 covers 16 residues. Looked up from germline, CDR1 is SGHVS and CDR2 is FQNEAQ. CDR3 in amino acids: CASSLAVGQGIYEQFF. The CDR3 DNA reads TGTGCCAGCAGCTTAGCGGTAGGACAGGGTATCTATGAGCAGTTCTTC.

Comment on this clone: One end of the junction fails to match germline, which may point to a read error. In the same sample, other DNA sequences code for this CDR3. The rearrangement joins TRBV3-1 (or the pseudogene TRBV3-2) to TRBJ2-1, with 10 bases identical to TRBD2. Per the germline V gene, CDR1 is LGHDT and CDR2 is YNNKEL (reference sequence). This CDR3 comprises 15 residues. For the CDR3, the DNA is TGTGCCAGCAGTCAAGCGGGGGGGTTGGACAATGAGCAGTTCTTC. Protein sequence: CASSQAGGLDNEQFF.

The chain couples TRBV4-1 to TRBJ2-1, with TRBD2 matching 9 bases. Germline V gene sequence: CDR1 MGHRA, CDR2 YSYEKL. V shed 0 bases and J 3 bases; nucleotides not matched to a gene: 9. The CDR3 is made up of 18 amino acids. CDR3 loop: CASSQDRAGGLVYNEQFF. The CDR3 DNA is TGCGCCAGCAGCCAAGATAGGGCGGGGGGGCTAGTCTACAATGAGCAGTTCTTC.

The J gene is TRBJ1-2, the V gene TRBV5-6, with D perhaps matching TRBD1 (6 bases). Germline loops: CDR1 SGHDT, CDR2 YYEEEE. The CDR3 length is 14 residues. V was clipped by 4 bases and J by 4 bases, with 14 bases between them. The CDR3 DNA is TGTGCCAGCAGCATACAGGGAGACTCCTATGGCTACACCTTC. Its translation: CASSIQGDSYGYTF.

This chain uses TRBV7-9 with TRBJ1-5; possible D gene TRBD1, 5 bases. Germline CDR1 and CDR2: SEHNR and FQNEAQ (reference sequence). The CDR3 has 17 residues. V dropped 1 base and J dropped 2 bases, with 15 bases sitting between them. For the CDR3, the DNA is TGTGCCAGCAGCTTAGTGGCGGGGGGGGATCGCAATCAGCCCCAGCATTTT. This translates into CASSLVAGGDRNQPQHF.

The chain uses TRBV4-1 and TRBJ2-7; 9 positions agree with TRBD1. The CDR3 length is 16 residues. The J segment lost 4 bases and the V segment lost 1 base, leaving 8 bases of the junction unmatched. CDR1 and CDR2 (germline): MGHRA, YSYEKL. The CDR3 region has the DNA TGCGCCAGCAGCCAAGGAGCCGGGACAGGGTTGTACGAGCAGTACTTC. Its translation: CASSQGAGTGLYEQYF.

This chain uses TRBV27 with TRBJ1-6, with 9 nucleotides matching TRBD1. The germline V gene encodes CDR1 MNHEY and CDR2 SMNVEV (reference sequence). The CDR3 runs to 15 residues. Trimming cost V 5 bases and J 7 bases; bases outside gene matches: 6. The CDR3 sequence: CASSPDRGGNSPLHF. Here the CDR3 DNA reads TGTGCCAGCAGTCCGGACAGGGGAGGGAATTCACCCCTCCACTTT.